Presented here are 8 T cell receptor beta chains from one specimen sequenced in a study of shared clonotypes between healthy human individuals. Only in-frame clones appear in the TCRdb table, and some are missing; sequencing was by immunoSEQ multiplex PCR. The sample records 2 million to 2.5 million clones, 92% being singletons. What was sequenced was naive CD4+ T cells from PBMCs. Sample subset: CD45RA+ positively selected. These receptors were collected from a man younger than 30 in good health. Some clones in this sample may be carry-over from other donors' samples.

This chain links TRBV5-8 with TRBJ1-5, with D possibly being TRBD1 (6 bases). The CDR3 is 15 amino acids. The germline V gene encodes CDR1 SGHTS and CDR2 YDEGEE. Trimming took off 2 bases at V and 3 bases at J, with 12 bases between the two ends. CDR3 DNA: TGTGCCAGCAGCTTAGGTACAGGGTACAATCAGCCCCAGCATTTT. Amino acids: CASSLGTGYNQPQHF.

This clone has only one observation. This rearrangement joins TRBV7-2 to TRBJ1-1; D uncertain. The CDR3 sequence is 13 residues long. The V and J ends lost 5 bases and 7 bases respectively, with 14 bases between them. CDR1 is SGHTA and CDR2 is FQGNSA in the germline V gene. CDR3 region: CASSHEGSLEAFF. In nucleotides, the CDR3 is TGTGCCAGCAGCCACGAGGGCAGCCTTGAAGCTTTCTTT.

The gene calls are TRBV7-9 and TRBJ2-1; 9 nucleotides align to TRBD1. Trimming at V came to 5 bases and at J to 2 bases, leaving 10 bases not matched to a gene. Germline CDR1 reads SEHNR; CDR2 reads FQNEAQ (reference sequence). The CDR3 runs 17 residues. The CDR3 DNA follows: TGTGCCAGCAGCCCCCAACTTGGGACAGGGCCCTACAATGAGCAGTTCTTC. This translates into CASSPQLGTGPYNEQFF.

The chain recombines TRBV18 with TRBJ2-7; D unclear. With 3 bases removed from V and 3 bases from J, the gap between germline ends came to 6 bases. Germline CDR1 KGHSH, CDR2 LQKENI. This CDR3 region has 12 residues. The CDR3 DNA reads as TGTGCCAGCTCACCTGTCCTCTACGAGCAGTACTTC. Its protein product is CASSPVLYEQYF.

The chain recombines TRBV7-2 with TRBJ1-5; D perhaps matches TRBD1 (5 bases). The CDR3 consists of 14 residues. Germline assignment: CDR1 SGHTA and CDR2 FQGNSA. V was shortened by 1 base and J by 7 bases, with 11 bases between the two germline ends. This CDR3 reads CASSLDQGGQPQHF. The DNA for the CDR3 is TGTGCCAGCAGCTTAGATCAGGGAGGACAGCCCCAGCATTTT.

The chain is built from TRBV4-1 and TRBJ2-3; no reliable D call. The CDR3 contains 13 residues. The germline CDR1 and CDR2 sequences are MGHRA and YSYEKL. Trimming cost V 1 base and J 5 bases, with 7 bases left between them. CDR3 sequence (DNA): TGCGCCAGCAGCCAAGGCCTAAAAGATACGCAGTATTTT. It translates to CASSQGLKDTQYF.

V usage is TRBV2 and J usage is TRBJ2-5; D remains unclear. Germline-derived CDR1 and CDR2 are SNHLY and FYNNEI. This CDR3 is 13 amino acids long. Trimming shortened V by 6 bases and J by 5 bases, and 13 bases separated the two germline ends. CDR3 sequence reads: CASRSTLTETQYF. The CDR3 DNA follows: TGTGCCAGCAGGAGCACCCTCACGGAGACCCAGTACTTC. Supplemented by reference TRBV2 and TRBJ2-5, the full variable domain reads EPEVTQTPSHQVTQMGQEVILRCVPISNHLYFYWYRQILGQKVEFLVSFYNNEISEKSEIFDDQFSVERPDGSNFTLKIRSTKLEDSAMYFCASRSTLTETQYFGPGTRLLVL.

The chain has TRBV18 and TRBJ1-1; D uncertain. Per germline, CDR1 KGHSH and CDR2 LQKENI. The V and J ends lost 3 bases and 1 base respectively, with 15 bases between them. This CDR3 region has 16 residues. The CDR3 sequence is CASSPSSNLQNTEAFF. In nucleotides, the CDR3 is TGTGCCAGCTCACCGTCAAGCAATCTACAGAACACTGAAGCTTTCTTT.